A single T cell receptor (beta chain) is shown here with its context. This entry belongs to a study of control samples from healthy donors and cancer patients. The assay was immunoSEQ multiplex PCR, and TCRdb's table has in-frame clones only and misses some. The profile shows about 100,000 clones, about 82% of them singletons. Sequenced input: blood. The sequence derives from a young man in good health.

The CDR3 DNA reads TGCGCCAGCAGCTTGGGGGACAGGGTCACAGATACGCAGTATTTT. Amino acids: CASSLGDRVTDTQYF. This sequence joins TRBV5-1 and TRBJ2-3; TRBD1 agrees at 9 bases. CDR3 length: 15 residues. J lost 2 bases, V lost 0 bases, and 1 base had no gene match. Germline CDR1 reads SGHRS; CDR2 reads YFSETQ.